This TCR beta chain stems from a study of beta chain features in type 1 diabetes. Every isolated RNA sample was fully reverse transcribed, so sequencing captured expressed TCRB transcripts. The method was immunoSEQ multiplex PCR; TCRdb's version includes in-frame clones alone and lacks a portion of them. The repertoire includes approximately 250,000 clones, over 8.5% of them detected once, and approximately 0.03% sits in the top ten. The CDR3 is made up of 14 amino acids. Per germline, CDR1 ENHRY and CDR2 SYGVKD. Trimming stripped 2 bases from V and 2 bases from J, with 8 bases between. This clone turned up a few times. CD45RO/CCR7/CD25/CD127/CD95/CD27 separated CD4+ naive, central memory, regulatory and stem cell-like memory cells by sorting.

The source of this sequence is a young woman in good health. This chain uses TRBV10-3 with TRBJ2-3; D ambiguous. Sequencing input: naive CD4+ T cells from blood. CDR3 DNA sequence: TGTGCCATCAGTGAGGGCAGAACCACAGATACGCAGTATTTT. This codes for CAISEGRTTDTQYF.